This T cell receptor (beta chain) was observed in a study of control samples from healthy donors and cancer patients. Repertoires were generated with immunoSEQ multiplex PCR, while TCRdb's copy carries only in-frame clones and drops some. This sample yields fewer than 200,000 clones, of which approximately 94% are seen a single time; around 13% belongs to the top ten. This receptor was taken from a man aged 55 to 70 with colorectal cancer. Material for sequencing was PBMCs.

The CDR3 nucleotides read TGTGCCAGCGGCAGGGGATGGACAGATACGCAGTATTTT. Residues: CASGRGWTDTQYF. The genes are TRBV5-5 and TRBJ2-3; possibly TRBD1 for D (6 bases). Germline CDR1 reads SGHKS; CDR2 reads YYEKEE (reference sequence). The CDR3 has 13 residues. V lost 7 bases, J lost 3 bases, and 12 bases lay in between.